This T cell receptor (beta chain) was identified in a study of cytomegalovirus exposure and HLA in healthy donors. Turning to the study itself: Most genotyped donors, around four fifths of 300 to 400, had Caucasian-associated genetic ancestry. Study results and limitations: TCR beta chains associated with HLA were, in a later analysis, more clonally expanded than equally common others.

These donors counted as nominally healthy when sampled, but unrecorded immune exposures were likely. The CDR3 runs to 15 residues. V gave up 0 bases and J gave up 4 bases, with 10 bases separating them. Germline CDR1 and CDR2: SQVTM and ANQGSEA. Comments on this clone: Antigen: not known.

It was with 60 Vbeta and 13 Jbeta primers that the PCR ran. Measured with immunoSEQ multiplex PCR; TCRdb has only the in-frame clones, and not every one. The sample consists of around 200,000 clones, more than 65% of them appearing once. The receptor was derived from a man aged 50 to 59 in good health and CMV-seronegative. The sequencing sample was made of PBMCs. The chain is built from TRBV29-1 and TRBJ2-6; D possibly corresponds to TRBD1 (5 bases). CDR3: CSVEEDTSGANVLTF. The CDR3 coding sequence is TGCAGCGTTGAAGAGGACACGTCCGGGGCCAACGTCCTGACTTTC.